Given below is one TCR beta chain in context. This sample was taken from a study of blood T cell repertoires in COVID-19. Germline V gene sequence: CDR1 SNHLY, CDR2 FYNNEI. The CDR3 consists of 13 residues. V dropped 10 bases and J dropped 6; count of bases not matched to a gene: 5. As processed by the authors: Amplifying reference gene primers gave estimates of nucleated cell counts. Data came from immunoSEQ multiplex PCR; TCRdb stores just in-frame clones and leaves some out. V, J and clone size are those of that table, while D and trimming were read from the DNA. There are around 42,000 clones in the sample; 70% to 90% occur only once, and 12% lies in the top ten.

The receptor comes from a human donor in a cohort sampled during active COVID-19. Sequencing input: peripheral blood. The rearrangement joins TRBV2 to TRBJ2-1; 11 bases map to TRBD2. CDR3 region: CATVSGGVNEQFF. The CDR3, as DNA: TGTGCCACCGTTAGCGGGGGGGTCAATGAGCAGTTCTTC.